What follows are 25 T cell receptor beta chains derived from one specimen sequenced in a study of T cell responses to AZD1222 COVID-19 vaccine. Sequencing used immunoSEQ multiplex PCR; TCRdb keeps in-frame clones, though not all of them. The sample has roughly 140,000 clones; 91% are singletons. The starting material was peripheral blood, obtained on day 0 of AZD1222 vaccination. These receptors came from an adult in good health.

The chain is built from TRBV7-2 and TRBJ1-5; D is undetermined. The CDR3 is 14 residues long. V lost 1 base, J lost 0 bases, and 4 bases lay in between. CDR1 is SGHTA and CDR2 is FQGNSA in the germline V gene. This chain's CDR3 is CASSLDSSNQPQHF. In DNA, the CDR3 is TGTGCCAGCAGCTTAGACAGTAGCAATCAGCCCCAGCATTTT.

The V call is TRBV7-2, the J call TRBJ1-5, with D perhaps matching TRBD1 (5 bases). The germline V gene encodes CDR1 SGHTA and CDR2 FQGNSA. Trimming cost V 3 bases and J 0 bases, with 9 bases left between them. The CDR3 is 15 amino acids. CDR3 coding DNA: TGTGCCAGCAGCTTTTCCGGGGGTAGCAATCAGCCCCAGCATTTT. It codes for CASSFSGGSNQPQHF.

This chain connects TRBV3-1 (or the pseudogene TRBV3-2) to TRBJ1-5; D is uncertain. Trimming pared 0 bases from V and 0 bases from J, leaving 12 bases between. CDR3 length equals 17 residues. Germline CDR1 LGHDT, CDR2 YNNKEL (reference sequence). This CDR3 reads CASSQDARTYSNQPQHF. Here the CDR3 DNA reads TGTGCCAGCAGCCAAGACGCACGGACTTATAGCAATCAGCCCCAGCATTTT.

V gene TRBV7-6 combines with J gene TRBJ2-3; the D is unclear. The CDR3 is made up of 15 amino acids. The V gene lost 5 bases and the J gene lost 2 bases, with 14 bases spanning the gap. Germline V gives CDR1 SGHVS, CDR2 FNYEAQ. The CDR3 DNA reads TGTGCCAGCAGCCTCCTCCCCCTTGACACAGATACGCAGTATTTT. This encodes CASSLLPLDTDTQYF.

Of note for this clone: The sample carries other DNA sequences with the same CDR3. The V call is TRBV5-1, the J call TRBJ2-7; 8 bases agree with TRBD1. CDR3 size: 14 residues. Germline V gives CDR1 SGHRS, CDR2 YFSETQ. Trimming took 0 bases from V and 4 from J; bases not matched to a gene: 3. The CDR3 DNA reads as TGCGCCAGCAGCTTGGGACAGGGGAGTTACGAGCAGTACTTC. Its translation: CASSLGQGSYEQYF.

The rearrangement uses TRBV7-6 and TRBJ2-3; D not resolved. The CDR3 spans 14 residues. Trimming took 2 bases from V and 4 from J, leaving 10 bases between them. Germline loops: CDR1 SGHVS, CDR2 FNYEAQ. The DNA of the CDR3 is TGTGCCAGCAGCTTATCGGTTCGGGCAGATACGCAGTATTTT. It specifies CASSLSVRADTQYF.

The V and J genes are TRBV5-1 and TRBJ1-2, with TRBD1 identical over 11 bases. J lost 8 bases, V lost 4 bases, and 10 bases had no gene match. Per germline, CDR1 SGHRS and CDR2 YFSETQ. The CDR3 extends over 15 amino acids. The CDR3 DNA follows: TGCGCCAGCAGCGCCACCGGGACAGGGGGTTTAGGCTACACCTTC. Translated, it gives CASSATGTGGLGYTF.

The chain links TRBV12-3 or TRBV12-4 to TRBJ1-1, with D perhaps TRBD1 (5 bases). Between the trimmed V and J ends, which lost 5 bases and 6 bases, there was a span of 10 bases. This CDR3 is built from 12 residues. In nucleotides, the CDR3 is TGTGCCAGCAGTCAACCGGGGCCTGAAGCTTTCTTT. Its translation: CASSQPGPEAFF.

The chain employs TRBV6-2 or TRBV6-3 and TRBJ1-4, with D hard to call. Germline assignment: CDR1 MNHEY and CDR2 SVGEGT. The V gene lost 0 bases and the J gene lost 7 bases, with 9 bases spanning the gap. The CDR3 runs 14 residues. CDR3 amino acids: CASSYSGLGEKLFF. DNA of the CDR3: TGTGCCAGCAGTTACTCGGGGTTGGGTGAAAAACTGTTTTTT.

This clone was observed a single time. V is TRBV9 and J is TRBJ1-1; no clear D. The CDR3 length is 13 residues. With 0 bases removed from V and 6 bases from J, the gap between germline ends came to 9 bases. Looked up from germline, CDR1 is SGDLS and CDR2 is YYNGEE. CDR3 bases: TGTGCCAGCAGCGTAGGAGGGTCCGCTGAAGCTTTCTTT. Translated: CASSVGGSAEAFF.

This chain joins TRBV5-4 and TRBJ1-6; 7 bases line up with TRBD1. This CDR3 is 15 amino acids long. The V gene's germline CDR1 is SGHNT and CDR2 YYREEE (reference sequence). Losses at the gene ends were 0 bases for V and 10 bases for J; bases not matched to a gene: 7. CDR3 coding DNA: TGTGCCAGCAGCTTGGCAGGGGGTTTAGAATCACCCCTCCACTTT. Its protein product is CASSLAGGLESPLHF.

Concerning this clone: The sample contains more than one DNA sequence encoding this CDR3. This chain uses TRBV11-2 with TRBJ1-5; D is undetermined. Trimming took 8 bases from V and 2 from J, leaving 10 bases between them. Per the germline V gene, CDR1 is SGHAT and CDR2 is FQNNGV. The CDR3 loop spans 13 amino acids. The CDR3 here is CASGEGGNQPQHF. CDR3 bases: TGTGCCAGCGGGGAGGGAGGCAATCAGCCCCAGCATTTT.

The V gene is TRBV4-2, the J gene TRBJ1-1, with 7 bases matching TRBD1. The CDR3 length is 13 residues. The germline V gene has CDR1 LGHNA and CDR2 YNFKEQ. Trimming took 4 bases from V and 7 from J; bases not matched to a gene: 6. In DNA, the CDR3 is TGTGCCAGCAGCCCCCTGGACAGGTTTGAAGCTTTCTTT. It yields the protein CASSPLDRFEAFF.

The J gene is TRBJ2-5, the V gene TRBV7-9; D uncertain. Germline V CDR1 and CDR2: SEHNR, FQNEAQ (reference sequence). V was pared by 4 bases and J by 4 bases, with 13 bases between. The length of the CDR3 is 14 residues. The CDR3 protein is CASSSPGAPETQYF. DNA of the CDR3: TGTGCCAGCAGCTCCCCAGGCGCACCAGAGACCCAGTACTTC.

The chain recombines TRBV19 with TRBJ2-1, with 8 bases matching TRBD1. The CDR3 runs to 15 residues. Per the germline V gene, CDR1 is LNHDA and CDR2 is SQIVND (reference sequence). V shed 0 bases, J shed 6 bases, and the junction held 4 bases outside the gene matches. The CDR3 loop is CASSIDRTGTNEQFF. The CDR3 region has the DNA TGTGCCAGTAGTATAGACAGGACAGGGACCAATGAGCAGTTCTTC.

This clone was seen only a few times. This chain connects TRBV5-1 to TRBJ2-2; no clear D. V was trimmed by 0 bases and J by 7 bases, leaving 7 bases between them. CDR1 is SGHRS, CDR2 YFSETQ, per germline. The CDR3 length is 13 residues. The CDR3 bases are TGCGCCAGCAGCTTGGACACGGACGGGGAGCTGTTTTTT. Its translation is CASSLDTDGELFF. Full variable domain (missing parts from reference TRBV5-1 and TRBJ2-2): KAGVTQTPRYLIKTRGQQVTLSCSPISGHRSVSWYQQTPGQGLQFLFEYFSETQRNKGNFPGRFSGRQFSNSRSEMNVSTLELGDSALYLCASSLDTDGELFFGEGSRLTVL.

This rearrangement joins TRBV7-8 to TRBJ2-7; TRBD2 matches 8 bases. V dropped 5 bases and J dropped 5; count of bases not matched to a gene: 8. The CDR3 has 14 residues. Germline CDR1 SGHVS, CDR2 FQNEAQ. This CDR3 reads CASSKLAAPHEQYF. The CDR3 DNA sequence: TGTGCCAGCAGCAAACTAGCGGCGCCCCACGAGCAGTACTTC.

This chain joins TRBV7-9 and TRBJ2-7; the D gene is possibly TRBD1 (7 bases). The V end was cut by 1 base, the J end by 5 bases, with 24 bases between. This CDR3 spans 18 amino acids. CDR1 is SEHNR, CDR2 FQNEAQ, per germline (reference sequence). CDR3 sequence: CASSLVRVRTDRRDEQYF. The CDR3 bases are TGTGCCAGCAGCTTAGTTAGAGTTCGAACGGACAGGAGGGACGAGCAGTACTTC.

This chain joins TRBV7-9 and TRBJ1-4; D possibly corresponds to TRBD1 (5 bases). This CDR3 is built from 13 residues. V lost 6 bases, J lost 7 bases, and 12 bases lay in between. CDR1 SEHNR and CDR2 FQNEAQ come from the germline V gene (reference sequence). CDR3 bases: TGTGCCAGCAGAACAAGGGGTCGTGAAAAACTGTTTTTT. It is translated as CASRTRGREKLFF.

V and J are TRBV7-9 and TRBJ1-4; TRBD1 agrees at 11 bases. Germline-derived CDR1 and CDR2 are SEHNR and FQNEAQ (reference sequence). V shed 1 base, J shed 0 bases, and the junction held 1 base outside the gene matches. The CDR3 length is 17 residues. The CDR3 DNA follows: TGTGCCAGCAGCTTAGGGACAGGGGGCCCAACTAATGAAAAACTGTTTTTT. Protein: CASSLGTGGPTNEKLFF.

V gene TRBV4-2 combines with J gene TRBJ2-5; D is perhaps TRBD2 (6 bases). The germline V gene encodes CDR1 LGHNA and CDR2 YNFKEQ. The CDR3 extends over 14 amino acids. V was pared by 2 bases and J by 4 bases, with 11 bases between. The CDR3 reads CASSQPGGRETQYF. CDR3 DNA sequence: TGTGCCAGCAGCCAACCAGGAGGGCGAGAGACCCAGTACTTC.

This clone was counted a few times. This chain joins TRBV7-2 and TRBJ2-3; the D gene is possibly TRBD2 (7 bases). V gave up 2 bases and J gave up 4 bases, with 13 bases separating them. Germline-derived CDR1 and CDR2 are SGHTA and FQGNSA. The CDR3 runs 15 residues. This CDR3 is CASSLRRGGADTQYF. CDR3 DNA sequence: TGTGCCAGCAGCTTAAGGAGGGGGGGCGCAGATACGCAGTATTTT.

The V gene is TRBV19, the J gene TRBJ2-1; the match to TRBD2 covers 7 bases. The junction had 9 bases not matched to a gene; V was cut back by 5 bases and J by 8 bases. This CDR3 comprises 14 residues. Germline loops: CDR1 LNHDA, CDR2 SQIVND (reference sequence). As DNA, the CDR3 is TGTGCCAGTAGTCTTCAAGCGGGACCCTATGAGCAGTTCTTC. Encoded protein: CASSLQAGPYEQFF.

V is TRBV21-1 and J is TRBJ1-3. TRBV21-1 is a documented pseudogene. CDR3 length: 14 residues. CDR3 DNA: TGTGCCAGCAGCAAAGCCCCGGCCGGAAACACCATATATTTT. Translated: CASSKAPAGNTIYF.

The rearrangement joins TRBV18 to TRBJ2-2; D remains unclear. The V end lost 0 bases, the J end lost 1 base, and 6 bases lay between the germline ends. Germline V lookup: CDR1 KGHSH, CDR2 LQKENI. The CDR3 has 15 residues. CDR3 sequence reads: CASSPPRWNTGELFF. For the CDR3, the DNA is TGTGCCAGCTCACCACCCCGGTGGAACACCGGGGAGCTGTTTTTT.